This note documents a single T cell receptor (beta chain) sequence. Its antigen remains unidentified. V lost 7 bases and J 6 bases, leaving 22 bases between the germline ends. Per germline, CDR1 MNHEY and CDR2 SMNVEV (reference sequence). The CDR3 is 16 amino acids. This specimen comes from a study of post-analysis software for immune sequencing data. The wider study: Both relapsing-remitting and secondary progressive multiple sclerosis featured among the disease courses, as did progressive-relapsing multiple sclerosis.

Overall study results and limits: Controls showed significantly higher normalized Chao1 diversity than did multiple sclerosis patients. Roughly five TRBV segments, including TRBV5-6, TRBV5-1 and TRBV20-1, were more frequent in patients than controls.

Unique molecular identifiers tagged the TCR beta cDNA libraries. TCRdb re-analysed the PCR reads in MiXCR, keeping a single row per CDR3 protein. This sample has a few hundred thousand distinct CDR3 sequences, with less than 40% found just once. The J gene is TRBJ2-1, the V gene TRBV27; maybe TRBD1 (7 bases). The source of this sequence is a girl between 2 and 10 years old with multiple sclerosis. The sample was blood. CDR3 coding DNA: TGTGCCAGCACAAATCAGGGGGGACTCCTGGGCAATGAGCAGTTCTTC. Translating gives CASTNQGGLLGNEQFF.